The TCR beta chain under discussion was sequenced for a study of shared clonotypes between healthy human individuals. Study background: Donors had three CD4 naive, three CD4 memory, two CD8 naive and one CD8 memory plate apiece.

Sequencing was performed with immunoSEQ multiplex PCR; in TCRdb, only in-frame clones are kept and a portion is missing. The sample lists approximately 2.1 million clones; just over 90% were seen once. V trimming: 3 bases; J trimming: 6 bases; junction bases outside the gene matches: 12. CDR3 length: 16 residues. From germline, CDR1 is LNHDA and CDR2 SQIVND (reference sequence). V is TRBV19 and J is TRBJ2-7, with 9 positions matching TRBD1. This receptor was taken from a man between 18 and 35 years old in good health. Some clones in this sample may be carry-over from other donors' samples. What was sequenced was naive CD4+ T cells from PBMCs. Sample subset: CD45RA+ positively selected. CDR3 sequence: CASSILGGQGTGEQYF. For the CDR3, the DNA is TGTGCCAGTAGTATTTTGGGGGGACAGGGTACTGGCGAGCAGTACTTC.